One TCR beta chain is described in this entry. The target antigen is unknown. This entry comes from a study of blood T cells in healthy people across ages. The CDR3 is 11 amino acids. CDR1 is KGHDR, CDR2 SFDVKD, per germline. V lost 4 bases and J 5 bases, leaving 1 base between the germline ends. A second PCR, run for about 7 to 11 cycles, used a sample-barcoded 5' primer plus a J-beta primer mix. One entry per CDR3 protein results from TCRdb running MiXCR on the 5' RACE reads. The sample has around 850,000 distinct CDR3 sequences, about 36% seen once. Every sample had a minimum of 6 million PBMCs isolated. Total RNA was extracted at no less than 5 micrograms per sample. Findings of the study overall: CMV status of donors was unknown, possibly confounding expanded clonotype changes.

The rearrangement links TRBV24-1 to TRBJ2-2; no definite D call. This TCR was sampled from a man between 18 and 35 years old in good health. The sequenced sample consisted of blood. CDR3 bases: TGTGCCACCAGTGAAACCGGGGAGCTGTTTTTT. Translation: CATSETGELFF.